The next 5 T cell receptor beta chains were all read from a single sample in a study of blood T cells in healthy people across ages. PCR was performed a second time for about 7 to 12 cycles using a sample-barcoded 5' primer and a J-beta primer mix. TCRdb analysed the 5' RACE reads with MiXCR anew, one entry per CDR3 protein. This sample has around 620,000 distinct CDR3 sequences, with roughly 28% found just once. Sequenced: blood. The origin of the receptors is a woman between 65 and 79 years old in good health.

On this clonotype: The germline gene is not matched at one end of the junction; a read error may be the cause. This sequence joins TRBV6-4 and TRBJ2-6; D may be TRBD2 (7 bases). The CDR3 has 18 residues. Germline V gives CDR1 MRHNA, CDR2 SNTAGT. CDR3 sequence: CTSSASGGPATGANVPTF. DNA for the CDR3: TGTACCAGCAGTGCCTCCGGGGGGCCGGCTACTGGGGCCAACGTCCCGACTTTC.

This clonotype appeared a few times. V and J are TRBV9 and TRBJ2-5, with a weak D call TRBD2 (5 bases). Germline V gene sequence: CDR1 SGDLS, CDR2 YYNGEE. V lost 3 bases, J lost 3 bases, and 12 bases lay in between. This CDR3 spans 14 amino acids. The CDR3 reads CASSDPGKKETQYF. The CDR3 bases are TGTGCCAGCAGCGACCCCGGGAAAAAAGAGACCCAGTACTTC.

This clonotype was recorded a few times. The chain couples TRBV7-9 to TRBJ1-3, with a tentative D call TRBD1 (6 bases). Trimming left V 7 bases short and J 4 bases short, with 17 bases between. The germline CDR1 and CDR2 sequences are SEHNR and FQNEAQ (reference sequence). The CDR3 is 15 amino acids. CDR3 region: CASTRNTGKGNTIYF. CDR3 nucleotides: TGTGCCAGCACCCGGAACACAGGGAAGGGAAACACCATATATTTT.

Note on this clonotype: This CDR3 is missing its conserved last phenylalanine or tryptophan, likely due to a read error. The chain uses TRBV7-2 and TRBJ2-1; 8 nucleotides agree with TRBD2. V shed 5 bases and J 7 bases; nucleotides not matched to a gene: 10. CDR1 is SGHTA and CDR2 is FQGNSA in the germline V gene. This CDR3 contains 15 residues. The CDR3 DNA reads as TGTGCCAGCAGCCCGCCCCGGGGGGGTTATAATGAGCAGTTCGTC. It codes for CASSPPRGGYNEQFV.

This clonotype was seen a few times. This chain joins TRBV4-2 and TRBJ2-2; a possible D gene is TRBD2 (6 bases). V was trimmed by 2 bases and J by 7 bases, leaving 11 bases between them. In germline, CDR1 is LGHNA, CDR2 YNFKEQ. The CDR3 runs 14 residues. This chain's CDR3 is CASSQLLGGGELFF. CDR3 sequence (DNA): TGTGCCAGCAGCCAACTGCTCGGGGGCGGGGAGCTGTTTTTT.